This T cell receptor beta chain comes out of a study of OX40 agonist ivuxolimab in advanced cancers. Sequencing was performed with immunoSEQ multiplex PCR; in TCRdb, only in-frame clones are kept and a portion is missing. The sample contains about 79,000 clones, roughly 88% of which appear only once. Germline-derived CDR1 and CDR2 are MGHRA and YSYEKL. The CDR3 spans 15 residues. The germline V and J ends were trimmed by 1 base and 6 bases, with 12 bases remaining between them. The chain employs TRBV4-1 and TRBJ2-2, with a possible D match to TRBD2 (6 bases). Sample: CD4+ or CD8+ T cells sorted from blood, taken in a trial of the OX40 agonist ivuxolimab. This TCR was sampled from an adult with an advanced solid tumor such as melanoma, head and neck, liver or kidney cancer. As DNA, the CDR3 is TGCGCCAGCAGCCAAGGTGCGCGGGGTTCCGGGGAGCTGTTTTTT. This gives the protein CASSQGARGSGELFF.